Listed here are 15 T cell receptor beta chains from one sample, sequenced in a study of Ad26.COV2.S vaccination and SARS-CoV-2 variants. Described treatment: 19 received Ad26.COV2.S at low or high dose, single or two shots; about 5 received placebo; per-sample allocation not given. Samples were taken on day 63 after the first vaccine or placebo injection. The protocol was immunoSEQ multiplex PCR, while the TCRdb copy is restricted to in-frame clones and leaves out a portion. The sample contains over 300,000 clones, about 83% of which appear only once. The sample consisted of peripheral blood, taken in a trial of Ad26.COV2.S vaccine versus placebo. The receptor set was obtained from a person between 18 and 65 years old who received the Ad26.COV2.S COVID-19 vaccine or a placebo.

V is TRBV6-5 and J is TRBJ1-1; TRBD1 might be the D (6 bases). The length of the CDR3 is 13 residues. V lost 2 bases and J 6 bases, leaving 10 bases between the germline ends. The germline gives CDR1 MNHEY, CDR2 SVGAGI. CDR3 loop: CASSYQGRSEAFF. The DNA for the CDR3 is TGTGCCAGCAGTTACCAGGGGAGGTCTGAAGCTTTCTTT.

This chain's CDR3 is CSASWRGEETQYF. DNA of the CDR3: TGCAGTGCTAGTTGGCGGGGCGAAGAGACCCAGTACTTC. This rearrangement joins TRBV20-1 to TRBJ2-5; TRBD2 is a possible D gene (6 bases). The CDR3 contains 13 residues. V lost 3 bases to trimming and J lost 3 bases, with 11 bases between them. Germline V CDR1 and CDR2: DFQATT, SNEGSKA (reference sequence).

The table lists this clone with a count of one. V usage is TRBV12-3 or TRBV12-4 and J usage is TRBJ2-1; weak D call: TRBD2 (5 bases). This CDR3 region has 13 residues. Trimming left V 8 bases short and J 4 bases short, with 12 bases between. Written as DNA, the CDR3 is TGTGCCAGCCGGGGTAGCCTTTACAATGAGCAGTTCTTC. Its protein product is CASRGSLYNEQFF.

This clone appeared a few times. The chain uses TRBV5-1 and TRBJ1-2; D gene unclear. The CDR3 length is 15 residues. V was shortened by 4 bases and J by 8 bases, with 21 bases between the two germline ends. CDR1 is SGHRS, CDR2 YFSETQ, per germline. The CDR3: CASSPSAGPNLGYTF. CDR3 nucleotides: TGCGCCAGCAGCCCGAGTGCCGGGCCTAACCTAGGCTACACCTTC. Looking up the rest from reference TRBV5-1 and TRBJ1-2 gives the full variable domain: KAGVTQTPRYLIKTRGQQVTLSCSPISGHRSVSWYQQTPGQGLQFLFEYFSETQRNKGNFPGRFSGRQFSNSRSEMNVSTLELGDSALYLCASSPSAGPNLGYTFGSGTRLTVV.

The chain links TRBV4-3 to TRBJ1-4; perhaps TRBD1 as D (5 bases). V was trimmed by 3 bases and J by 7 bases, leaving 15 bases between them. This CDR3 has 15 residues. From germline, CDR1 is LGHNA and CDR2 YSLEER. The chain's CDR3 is CASSHRAGGSEKLFF. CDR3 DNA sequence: TGCGCCAGCAGCCACCGTGCGGGGGGGAGTGAAAAACTGTTTTTT.

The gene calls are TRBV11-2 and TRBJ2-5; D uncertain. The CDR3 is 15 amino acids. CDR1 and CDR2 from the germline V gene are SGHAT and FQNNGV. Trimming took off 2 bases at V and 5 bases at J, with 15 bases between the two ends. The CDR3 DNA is TGTGCCAGCAGCTTACTCCCCCAGGCCGAGGAGACCCAGTACTTC. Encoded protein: CASSLLPQAEETQYF.

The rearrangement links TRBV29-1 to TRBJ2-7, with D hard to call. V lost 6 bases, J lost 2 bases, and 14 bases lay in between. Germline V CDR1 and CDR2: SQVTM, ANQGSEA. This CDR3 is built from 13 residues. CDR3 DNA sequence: TGCAGCGTGCTCTGGACGACGGCCTACGAGCAGTACTTC. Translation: CSVLWTTAYEQYF.

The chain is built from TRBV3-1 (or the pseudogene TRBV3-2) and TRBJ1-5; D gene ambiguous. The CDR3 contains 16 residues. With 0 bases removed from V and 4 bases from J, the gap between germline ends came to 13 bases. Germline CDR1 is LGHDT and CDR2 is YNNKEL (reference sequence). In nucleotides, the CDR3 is TGTGCCAGCAGCCAAGAGGGTGGGAACCCTAATCAGCCCCAGCATTTT. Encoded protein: CASSQEGGNPNQPQHF.

This CDR3 reads CASSWGQLTGELFF. CDR3 nucleotides: TGCGCCAGCAGCTGGGGACAGCTGACCGGGGAGCTGTTTTTT. V gene TRBV5-1 combines with J gene TRBJ2-2; the match to TRBD1 covers 7 bases. V trimming: 3 bases; J trimming: 5 bases; junction bases outside the gene matches: 4. Germline values: CDR1 SGHRS, CDR2 YFSETQ. The CDR3 is 14 amino acids.

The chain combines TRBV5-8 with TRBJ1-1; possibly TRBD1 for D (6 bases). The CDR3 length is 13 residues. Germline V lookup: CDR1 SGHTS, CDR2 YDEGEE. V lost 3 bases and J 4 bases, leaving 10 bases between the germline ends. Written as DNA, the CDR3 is TGTGCCAGCAGCTCCGGGGGGCCCACTGAAGCTTTCTTT. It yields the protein CASSSGGPTEAFF.

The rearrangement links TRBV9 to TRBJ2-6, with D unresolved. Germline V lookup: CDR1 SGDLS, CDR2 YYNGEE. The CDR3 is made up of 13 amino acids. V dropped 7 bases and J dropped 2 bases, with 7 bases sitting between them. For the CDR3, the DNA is TGTGCCAGCCTTCATCCTGGGGCCAACGTCCTGACTTTC. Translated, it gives CASLHPGANVLTF.

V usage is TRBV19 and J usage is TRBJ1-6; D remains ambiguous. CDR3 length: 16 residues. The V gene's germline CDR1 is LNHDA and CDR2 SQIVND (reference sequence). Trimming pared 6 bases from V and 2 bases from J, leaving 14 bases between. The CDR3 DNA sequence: TGTGCCAGTAGAAGTGGGTCGAGCACCTATAATTCACCCCTCCACTTT. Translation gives CASRSGSSTYNSPLHF.

The chain's CDR3 is CASRGVMARNEQFF. CDR3 nucleotides: TGTGCCAGCAGGGGGGTGATGGCTAGGAATGAGCAGTTCTTC. The chain is built from TRBV6-5 and TRBJ2-1; the D call may be TRBD1 or TRBD2 (5 bases each). Germline CDR1 is MNHEY and CDR2 is SVGAGI. V lost 6 bases, J lost 7 bases, and 16 bases lay in between. This CDR3 has 14 amino acids.

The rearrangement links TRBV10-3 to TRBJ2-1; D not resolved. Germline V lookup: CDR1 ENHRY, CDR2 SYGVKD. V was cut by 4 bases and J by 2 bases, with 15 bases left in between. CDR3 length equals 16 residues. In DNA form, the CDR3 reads TGTGCCATCAGTGGAAACGCAGAAAAAGCCTACAATGAGCAGTTCTTC. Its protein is CAISGNAEKAYNEQFF.

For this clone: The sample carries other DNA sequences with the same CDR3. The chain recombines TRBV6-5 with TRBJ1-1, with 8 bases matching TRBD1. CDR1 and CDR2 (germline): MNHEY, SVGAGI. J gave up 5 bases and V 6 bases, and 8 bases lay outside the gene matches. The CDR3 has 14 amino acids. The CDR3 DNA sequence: TGTGCCAGCAGCTACAGGGGGAGGGGGACTGAAGCTTTCTTT. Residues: CASSYRGRGTEAFF.